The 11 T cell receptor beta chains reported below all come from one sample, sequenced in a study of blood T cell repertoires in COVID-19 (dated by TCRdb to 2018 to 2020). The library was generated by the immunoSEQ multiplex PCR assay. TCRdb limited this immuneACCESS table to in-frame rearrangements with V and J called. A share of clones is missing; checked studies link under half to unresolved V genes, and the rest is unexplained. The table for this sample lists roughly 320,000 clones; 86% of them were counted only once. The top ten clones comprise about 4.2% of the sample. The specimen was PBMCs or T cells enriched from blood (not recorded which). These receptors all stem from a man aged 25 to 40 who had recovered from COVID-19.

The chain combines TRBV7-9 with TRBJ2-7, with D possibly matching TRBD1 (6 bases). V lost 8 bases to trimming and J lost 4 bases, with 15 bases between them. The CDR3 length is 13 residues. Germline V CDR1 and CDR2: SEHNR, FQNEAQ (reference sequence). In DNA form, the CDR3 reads TGTGCCAGCTCACGGGACACAGTTTACGAGCAGTACTTC. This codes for CASSRDTVYEQYF.

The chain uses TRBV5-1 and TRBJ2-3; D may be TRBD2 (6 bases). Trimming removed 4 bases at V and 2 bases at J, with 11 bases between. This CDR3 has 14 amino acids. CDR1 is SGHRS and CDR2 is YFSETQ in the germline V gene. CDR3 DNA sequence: TGCGCCAGCAGCGGGGGACTTCACACAGATACGCAGTATTTT. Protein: CASSGGLHTDTQYF.

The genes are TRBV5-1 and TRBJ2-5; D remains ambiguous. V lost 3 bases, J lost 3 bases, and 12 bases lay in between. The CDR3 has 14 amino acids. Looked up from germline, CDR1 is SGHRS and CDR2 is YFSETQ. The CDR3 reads CASSSRPNKETQYF. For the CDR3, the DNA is TGCGCCAGCAGCTCTAGGCCCAATAAAGAGACCCAGTACTTC.

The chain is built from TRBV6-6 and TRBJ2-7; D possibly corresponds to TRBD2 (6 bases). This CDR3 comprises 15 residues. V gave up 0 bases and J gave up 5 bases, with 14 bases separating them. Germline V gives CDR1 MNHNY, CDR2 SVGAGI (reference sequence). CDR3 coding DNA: TGTGCCAGCAGTTACTCCTCTCGGGGGTTCGACGAGCAGTACTTC. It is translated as CASSYSSRGFDEQYF.

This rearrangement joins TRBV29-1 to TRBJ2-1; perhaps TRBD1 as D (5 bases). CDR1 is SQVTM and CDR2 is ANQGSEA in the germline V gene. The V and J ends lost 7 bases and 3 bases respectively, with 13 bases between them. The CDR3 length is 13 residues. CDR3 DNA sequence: TGCAGCGACCCCGGAAGGGGCTACAATGAGCAGTTCTTC. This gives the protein CSDPGRGYNEQFF.

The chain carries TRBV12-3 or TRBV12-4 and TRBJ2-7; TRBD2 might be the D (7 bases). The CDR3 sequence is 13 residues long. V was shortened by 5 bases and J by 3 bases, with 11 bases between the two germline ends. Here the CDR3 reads CASSGGGVYEQYF. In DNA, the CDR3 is TGTGCCAGCAGTGGAGGGGGGGTCTACGAGCAGTACTTC.

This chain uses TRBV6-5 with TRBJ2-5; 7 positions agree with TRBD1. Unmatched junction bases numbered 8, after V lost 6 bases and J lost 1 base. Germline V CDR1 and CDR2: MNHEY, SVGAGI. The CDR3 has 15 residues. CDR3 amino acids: CASRRGSGGQETQYF. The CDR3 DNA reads TGTGCCAGCAGACGGGGTTCAGGGGGCCAAGAGACCCAGTACTTC.

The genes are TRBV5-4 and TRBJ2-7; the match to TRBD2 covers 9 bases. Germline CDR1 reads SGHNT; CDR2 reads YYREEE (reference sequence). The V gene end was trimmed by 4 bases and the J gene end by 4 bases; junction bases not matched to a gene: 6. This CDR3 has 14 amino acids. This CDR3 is CASSQGLADYEQYF. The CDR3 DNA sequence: TGTGCCAGCAGCCAGGGACTAGCAGATTACGAGCAGTACTTC.

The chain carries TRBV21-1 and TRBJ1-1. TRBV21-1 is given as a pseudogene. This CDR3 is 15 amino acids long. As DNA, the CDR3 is TGTGCCAGCAGCAAAGTGGGGGGTATGAACACTGAAGCTTTCTTT. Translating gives CASSKVGGMNTEAFF.

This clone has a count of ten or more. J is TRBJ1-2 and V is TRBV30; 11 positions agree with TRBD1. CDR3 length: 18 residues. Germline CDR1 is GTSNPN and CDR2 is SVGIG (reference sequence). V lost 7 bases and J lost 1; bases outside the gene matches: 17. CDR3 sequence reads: CASTRTGGVQVDNYGYTF. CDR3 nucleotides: TGTGCCTCCACCCGGACAGGGGGCGTCCAGGTCGATAACTATGGCTACACCTTC.

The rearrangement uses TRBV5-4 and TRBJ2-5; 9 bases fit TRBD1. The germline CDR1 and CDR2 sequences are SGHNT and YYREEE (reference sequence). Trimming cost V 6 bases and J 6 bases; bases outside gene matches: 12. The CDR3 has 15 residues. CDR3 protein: CASKDRDRVGQTQYF. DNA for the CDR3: TGTGCCAGCAAAGACCGGGACAGGGTGGGGCAGACCCAGTACTTC.